A selection of T cell receptor beta chains follows, all from one sample in a study of cytomegalovirus exposure and HLA in healthy donors. Profiling relied on immunoSEQ multiplex PCR, and the TCRdb table lists in-frame clones only, not all of them. The repertoire has about 52,000 clones, around 66% of them found once; the top ten carry roughly 2.9%. The sequencing sample was made of PBMCs. The receptors were gathered from a man aged 18 to 30 in good health and CMV-seronegative. CDR3s include the opening cysteine and the closing phenylalanine or tryptophan. Each record gives: clone size, V gene, D gene, J gene, CDR3 DNA, CDR3 protein. The D gene is left open where the match is weak. Size values are once, few and many counts, or a class for expanded clones, and some rows have none.

abundance: -; v_gene: TRBV6-5; d_gene: TRBD2; j_gene: TRBJ2-2; CDR3nt: TGTGCCAGTCGCAGGGGACTAGCGACCACCGGGGAGCTGTTTTTT; CDR3aa: CASRRGLATTGELFF
abundance: -; v_gene: TRBV29-1; d_gene: -; j_gene: TRBJ2-1; CDR3nt: TGCAGCGTTGAGGGAGAGCGGAATGAGCAGTTCTTC; CDR3aa: CSVEGERNEQFF
abundance: few; v_gene: TRBV19; d_gene: -; j_gene: TRBJ1-1; CDR3nt: TGTGCCAGTACCCGGCCAGGCAACACTGAAGCTTTCTTT; CDR3aa: CASTRPGNTEAFF
abundance: -; v_gene: TRBV5-1; d_gene: TRBD2; j_gene: TRBJ2-3; CDR3nt: TGCGCCAGCAGCCCGCAGGGGGTTACTAGCGGGAGCCCAGATACGCAGTATTTT; CDR3aa: CASSPQGVTSGSPDTQYF
abundance: few; v_gene: TRBV7-2; d_gene: TRBD1; j_gene: TRBJ1-1; CDR3nt: TGTGCCAGCAGCCTTGGGACAGACACTGAAGCTTTCTTT; CDR3aa: CASSLGTDTEAFF
abundance: -; v_gene: TRBV28; d_gene: -; j_gene: TRBJ1-3; CDR3nt: TGTGCCAGCAGTTCTGGACAGCTCGGAAACACCATATATTTT; CDR3aa: CASSSGQLGNTIYF
abundance: few; v_gene: TRBV10-3; d_gene: -; j_gene: TRBJ1-4; CDR3nt: TGTGCCATCAGTGAGTCTCAGCGACAGGCAGGTGAAAAACTGTTTTTT; CDR3aa: CAISESQRQAGEKLFF
abundance: -; v_gene: TRBV2; d_gene: -; j_gene: TRBJ1-4; CDR3nt: TGTGCCAGCAGGTCTCTCCAGGCAACTAATGAAAAACTGTTTTTT; CDR3aa: CASRSLQATNEKLFF
abundance: -; v_gene: TRBV28; d_gene: TRBD1; j_gene: TRBJ1-2; CDR3nt: TGTGCCAGCAGTGACGGGACAGTCAGCTATGGCTACACCTTC; CDR3aa: CASSDGTVSYGYTF
abundance: -; v_gene: TRBV28; d_gene: -; j_gene: TRBJ2-7; CDR3nt: TGTGCCAGCAGACGACAGATGAGCTCCTACGAGCAGTACTTC; CDR3aa: CASRRQMSSYEQYF
abundance: -; v_gene: TRBV28; d_gene: -; j_gene: TRBJ2-3; CDR3nt: TGTGCCAGCAGACTACAGGGTCCTAGCACAGATACGCAGTATTTT; CDR3aa: CASRLQGPSTDTQYF
abundance: -; v_gene: TRBV30; d_gene: TRBD1; j_gene: TRBJ1-2; CDR3nt: TGTGCCTGGACCCCGACAGGGGGAGGTGGCTACACCTTC; CDR3aa: CAWTPTGGGGYTF
abundance: few; v_gene: TRBV6-1; d_gene: -; j_gene: TRBJ1-2; CDR3nt: TGTGCCAGCAGTCCCCAGGAGGGGAATGGCTACACCTTC; CDR3aa: CASSPQEGNGYTF
abundance: -; v_gene: TRBV7-2; d_gene: -; j_gene: TRBJ1-2; CDR3nt: TGTGCCAGCACCCTTGCGGGGGCTCTCTATGGCTACACCTTC; CDR3aa: CASTLAGALYGYTF
abundance: few; v_gene: TRBV25-1; d_gene: -; j_gene: TRBJ2-2; CDR3nt: TGTGCCAGCAGGGACCTTACTAGAGGGAACACCGGGGAGCTGTTTTTT; CDR3aa: CASRDLTRGNTGELFF
abundance: -; v_gene: TRBV30; d_gene: TRBD1; j_gene: TRBJ2-3; CDR3nt: TGTGCCTGGAGTCACTCCCGGACAGGGGGTTTAGATACGCAGTATTTT; CDR3aa: CAWSHSRTGGLDTQYF
abundance: -; v_gene: TRBV9; d_gene: -; j_gene: TRBJ1-2; CDR3nt: TGTGCCAGCAGCGTAGGGCGGCAGGGGAACTATGGCTACACCTTC; CDR3aa: CASSVGRQGNYGYTF
abundance: few; v_gene: TRBV4-3; d_gene: -; j_gene: TRBJ1-5; CDR3nt: TGCGCCAGCAGCCAATGGGGGGAGCCCCAGCATTTT; CDR3aa: CASSQWGEPQHF
abundance: -; v_gene: TRBV7-6; d_gene: -; j_gene: TRBJ2-3; CDR3nt: TGTGCCAGCAGCTACGGACTGACGGCAGATACGCAGTATTTT; CDR3aa: CASSYGLTADTQYF
abundance: -; v_gene: TRBV13; d_gene: TRBD1; j_gene: TRBJ2-7; CDR3nt: TGTGCCAGCAGCCGGACAGGGGTCTACGAGCAGTACTTC; CDR3aa: CASSRTGVYEQYF
abundance: -; v_gene: TRBV27; d_gene: TRBD2; j_gene: TRBJ2-1; CDR3nt: TGTGCCAGCAGTTTGGGTATGCGGGGGACTGAGCAGTTCTTC; CDR3aa: CASSLGMRGTEQFF
abundance: -; v_gene: TRBV6-1; d_gene: -; j_gene: TRBJ1-2; CDR3nt: TGTGCCAGCAGTGAAGTAGGAGGGCTTTCTGGCTACACCTTC; CDR3aa: CASSEVGGLSGYTF
abundance: -; v_gene: TRBV28; d_gene: -; j_gene: TRBJ1-5; CDR3nt: TGTGCCAGCAGGGGCGGGTGGAATCAGCCCCAGCATTTT; CDR3aa: CASRGGWNQPQHF